This paragraph reports one T cell receptor beta chain. Its antigen is not identified. The data derive from a study of PD-1 blockade in classical Hodgkin lymphoma. Study information: With a 2-week interval, patients received intravenous nivolumab at 3 mg/kg.

Study-level points and caveats: Lower baseline TCR diversity was reported for newly diagnosed patients than for healthy donors. A significant rise in TCR diversity by C4D1 was seen for CD4+ but not CD8+ cells.

The CDR3 consists of 17 residues. CDR1 and CDR2 from the germline V gene are SGHTA and FQGNSA. V shed 5 bases, J shed 4 bases, and the junction held 10 bases outside the gene matches. This table comes from immunoSEQ multiplex PCR, and its TCRdb copy is limited to in-frame clones, with some not included. The sample lists 80,000 to 95,000 clones; 83% were seen once. Time point here: cycle 4 day 1 (C4D1), after 6 weeks of nivolumab. Relapse was seen in all patients after autologous stem cell transplantation, and brentuximab vedotin exposure was variable. Complete response, partial response or progressive disease made up the best responses.

This material consisted of peripheral blood mononuclear cells (PBMCs), taken before the fourth cycle of nivolumab. This sequence joins TRBV7-2 and TRBJ2-2, with TRBD1 matching over 10 bases. The origin of this receptor is a human donor with classical Hodgkin lymphoma. The CDR3 sequence: CASSRRGTGVGTGELFF. In DNA, the CDR3 is TGTGCCAGCAGCCGACGGGGGACAGGGGTGGGCACCGGGGAGCTGTTTTTT.